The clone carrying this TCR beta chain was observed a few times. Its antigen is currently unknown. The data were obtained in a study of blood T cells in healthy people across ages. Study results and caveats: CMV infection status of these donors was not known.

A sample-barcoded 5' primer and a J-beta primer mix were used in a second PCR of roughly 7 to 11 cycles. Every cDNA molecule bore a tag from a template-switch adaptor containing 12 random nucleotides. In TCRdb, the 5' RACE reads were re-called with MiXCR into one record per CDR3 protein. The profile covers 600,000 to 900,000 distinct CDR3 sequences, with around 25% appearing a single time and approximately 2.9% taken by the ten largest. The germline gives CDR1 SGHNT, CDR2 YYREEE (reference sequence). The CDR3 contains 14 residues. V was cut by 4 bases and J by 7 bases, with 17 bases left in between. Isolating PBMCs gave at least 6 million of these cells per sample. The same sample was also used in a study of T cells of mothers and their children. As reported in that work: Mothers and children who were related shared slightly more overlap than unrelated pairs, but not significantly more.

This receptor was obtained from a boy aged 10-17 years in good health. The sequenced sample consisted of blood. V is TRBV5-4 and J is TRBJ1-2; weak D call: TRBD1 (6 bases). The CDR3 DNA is TGTGCCAGCAGCCCTGAGGGGGGATGGAGTGGCTACACCTTC. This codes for CASSPEGGWSGYTF.